At least ten counts were recorded for the clone carrying this T cell receptor (beta chain). Its antigen is unknown. As part of library construction, unique molecular identifiers were attached to individual cDNA molecules. Using its own MiXCR run on the 5' RACE reads, TCRdb lists one record per CDR3 protein. This sample has about 31,000 distinct CDR3 sequences, with around 6.8% found just once. Germline-derived CDR1 and CDR2 are MNHEY and SMNVEV (reference sequence). CDR3 length equals 16 residues. V dropped 5 bases and J dropped 1; count of bases not matched to a gene: 10. This sample is drawn from a study of early T cells in non-severe SARS-CoV-2 infection. Study-level background: Chains were unpaired, as sequencing was done on bulk RNA from unsorted whole blood. Findings and caveats of the study: Anti-spike CD8 responses were favored in VDJdb matching, and private and CD4 specificities were missed.

The clonotype comes from an adult who was a healthcare worker with PCR-confirmed SARS-CoV-2 infection or an uninfected control (not recorded which). Sequenced here: whole blood, sampled at baseline. This chain links TRBV27 with TRBJ1-1, with 7 bases lining up with TRBD1. The CDR3 sequence: CASSPIGDRKNTEAFF. The CDR3 DNA reads as TGTGCCAGCAGTCCTATCGGGGACAGAAAGAACACTGAAGCTTTCTTT.